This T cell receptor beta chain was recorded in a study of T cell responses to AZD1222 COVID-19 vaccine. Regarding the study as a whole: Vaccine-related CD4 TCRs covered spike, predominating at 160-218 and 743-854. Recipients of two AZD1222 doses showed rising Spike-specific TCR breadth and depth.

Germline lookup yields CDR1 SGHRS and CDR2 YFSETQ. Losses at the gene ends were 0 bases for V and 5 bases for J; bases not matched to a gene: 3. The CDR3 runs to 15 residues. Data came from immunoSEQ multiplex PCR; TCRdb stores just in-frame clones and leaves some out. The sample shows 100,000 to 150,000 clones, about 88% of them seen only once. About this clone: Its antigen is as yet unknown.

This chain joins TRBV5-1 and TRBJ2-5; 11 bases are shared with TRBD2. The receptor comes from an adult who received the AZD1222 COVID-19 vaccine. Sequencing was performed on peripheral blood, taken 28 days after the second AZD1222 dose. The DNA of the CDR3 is TGCGCCAGCAGCTTGGTGCCTAGCGGGGGGGAGACCCAGTACTTC. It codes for CASSLVPSGGETQYF.